These T cell receptor beta chains were read from a single sample in a study of pediatric ulcerative colitis. Repertoires were generated with immunoSEQ multiplex PCR, while TCRdb's copy carries only in-frame clones and drops some. The repertoire consists of about 4,600 clones, with 85% to 95% occurring once and the leading ten covering roughly 1%. The sequenced material came from blood. The receptors were gathered from a boy younger than 18 who was a control in a study of pediatric ulcerative colitis. The CDR3 runs from the conserved cysteine through the conserved F or W. Each record gives: D gene, clone size, V gene, CDR3 length, J gene, CDR3 DNA, CDR3 protein. D genes are given only for firm matches. Not all rows give a size; the values are once, few, many and, for expanded clones, a class.

NA	NA	TRBV5-1	13	TRBJ2-7	TGCGCCAGCAGCTTGGCGGACTTGTCTGAGCAGTACTTC	CASSLADLSEQYF
TRBD2	NA	TRBV5-1	15	TRBJ2-1	TGCGCCAGCAGGATAGTAGCGGGAGTGGAAAATGAGCAGTTCTTC	CASRIVAGVENEQFF
TRBD1	NA	TRBV2	15	TRBJ2-3	TGTGCCAGCGGGGATGGGACAGGGGTAACAGATACGCAGTATTTT	CASGDGTGVTDTQYF
NA	NA	TRBV29-1	14	TRBJ2-2	TGCAGCGTTGGGGGGGCAAGTTACACCGGGGAGCTGTTTTTT	CSVGGASYTGELFF
NA	NA	TRBV30	13	TRBJ2-7	TGTGCCTGGAACCCCCTCAGCCCCTACGAGCAGTACTTC	CAWNPLSPYEQYF
TRBD1	once	TRBV19	15	TRBJ2-7	TGTGCCAGTAGCCCGACAGGGGGTGGAGGCTACGAGCAGTACTTC	CASSPTGGGGYEQYF
NA	NA	TRBV27	13	TRBJ2-7	TGTGCCAGCAGTTTGGGCAGGGCCTACGAGCAGTACTTC	CASSLGRAYEQYF
NA	NA	TRBV7-9	18	TRBJ2-3	TGTGCCAGCAGCCCTAAAAGGGGGGACTACGCTAGCACAGATACGCAGTATTTT	CASSPKRGDYASTDTQYF
TRBD1	NA	TRBV11-2	14	TRBJ1-2	TGTGCCAGCAGCGCGCCGGGACAGAACTATGGCTACACCTTC	CASSAPGQNYGYTF
TRBD2	NA	TRBV11-1	18	TRBJ2-1	TGTGCCAGCAGCCCGGAGGGCCCTCTAGCGGGAACATACAATGAGCAGTTCTTC	CASSPEGPLAGTYNEQFF
NA	NA	TRBV5-6	13	TRBJ1-2	TGTGCCAGCAGCTTGGGCGATAACTATGGCTACACCTTC	CASSLGDNYGYTF
TRBD1	NA	TRBV7-9	14	TRBJ2-1	TGTGCCAGCAGCCCACAGGGGGGAGGAAATGAGCAGTTCTTC	CASSPQGGGNEQFF
NA	NA	TRBV14	13	TRBJ1-2	TGTGCCAGCAGCCAAGTTGGGGGAGGCGGCTACACCTTC	CASSQVGGGGYTF
NA	NA	TRBV6-1	15	TRBJ1-5	TGTGCCAGCAGTGAAGCTCCAGGGGTCTATCAGCCCCAGCATTTT	CASSEAPGVYQPQHF
NA	NA	TRBV2	17	TRBJ2-1	TGTGCCAGCATCATGGCGCCGGGACTCAATCCTTCCAATGAGCAGTTCTTC	CASIMAPGLNPSNEQFF
TRBD1	few	TRBV27	13	TRBJ1-2	TGTGCCAGCAGTATCGGACAGGGCTATGGCTACACCTTC	CASSIGQGYGYTF
TRBD1	NA	TRBV5-1	16	TRBJ1-2	TGCGCCAGCAGCTTGGCGCTCTGGGACAGTACCGATGGCTACACCTTC	CASSLALWDSTDGYTF
NA	NA	TRBV5-6	11	TRBJ2-3	TGTGCCAGCAGCTTGGGGCATTCGCAGTATTTT	CASSLGHSQYF
TRBD2	NA	TRBV9	15	TRBJ2-3	TGTGCCAGCAGCGTGTGGGAGGGCCTGACAGATACGCAGTATTTT	CASSVWEGLTDTQYF
TRBD2	NA	TRBV5-1	18	TRBJ2-1	TGCGCCAGCAGCTCGGAGGGCCTTAGCGGGAGCGGCTACAATGAGCAGTTCTTC	CASSSEGLSGSGYNEQFF
TRBD2	NA	TRBV5-4	15	TRBJ2-7	TGTGCCAGCAGCACCCGACTAGCGGGTATCAACGAGCAGTACTTC	CASSTRLAGINEQYF
TRBD1	NA	TRBV7-3	14	TRBJ2-7	TGTGCCAGCAGCCGCGGACAGGGCGCCTACGAGCAGTACTTC	CASSRGQGAYEQYF
TRBD2	NA	TRBV18	14	TRBJ2-4	TGTGCCAGCTCACCACTCTCGCGGGAGGGCCATCAGTACTTC	CASSPLSREGHQYF
NA	NA	TRBV4-3	16	TRBJ1-5	TGCGCCAGCAGCCAAGAACTGGGGGCAATAAATCAGCCCCAGCATTTT	CASSQELGAINQPQHF
NA	once	TRBV21-1	13	TRBJ2-3	TGTGCCAGCAGCAAAACGACCACAGATACGCAGTATTTT	CASSKTTTDTQYF
TRBD1	NA	TRBV7-9	12	TRBJ1-5	TGTGCCAGCAGCCCAGGGGGCGGGCCCCAGCATTTT	CASSPGGGPQHF
TRBD2	NA	TRBV19	17	TRBJ2-1	TGTGCCAGTAGTTCCAACCAGCGGGAGGACCGAGGCGATGAGCAGTTCTTC	CASSSNQREDRGDEQFF
NA	NA	TRBV19	14	TRBJ2-7	TGTGCCAGTAGTGAACCGGGACGCACCTACGAGCAGTACTTC	CASSEPGRTYEQYF
NA	NA	TRBV25-1	12	TRBJ2-1	TGTGCCAGCAGTGGTAGCGCCCCTAAGAAGTTCTTC	CASSGSAPKKFF
NA	NA	TRBV2	16	TRBJ2-3	TGTGCCAGCCTAAGGGGGAGGGGCGGGCTCACAGATACGCAGTATTTT	CASLRGRGGLTDTQYF
TRBD1	once	TRBV7-3	18	TRBJ2-6	TGTGCCAGCAGCTTACGCCCGGGACAGCACTCTGGGGCCAACGTCCTGACTTTC	CASSLRPGQHSGANVLTF
NA	once	TRBV29-1	14	TRBJ1-2	TGCAGCGTTGAAGCACCTCACAGGGTCGCCGGCTACACCTTC	CSVEAPHRVAGYTF
NA	NA	TRBV30	13	TRBJ2-2	TGTGCCTGGACTAGGAGCTGGGCCGGGGAGCTGTTTTTT	CAWTRSWAGELFF
NA	NA	TRBV7-9	15	TRBJ2-1	TGTGCCAGCAGCTTAGAAGCGAGCTCCTACAATGAGCAGTTCTTC	CASSLEASSYNEQFF
NA	NA	TRBV5-6	15	TRBJ1-2	TGTGCCAGCAGCTTGCTTGGTCGGAGGGACTATGGCTACACCTTC	CASSLLGRRDYGYTF